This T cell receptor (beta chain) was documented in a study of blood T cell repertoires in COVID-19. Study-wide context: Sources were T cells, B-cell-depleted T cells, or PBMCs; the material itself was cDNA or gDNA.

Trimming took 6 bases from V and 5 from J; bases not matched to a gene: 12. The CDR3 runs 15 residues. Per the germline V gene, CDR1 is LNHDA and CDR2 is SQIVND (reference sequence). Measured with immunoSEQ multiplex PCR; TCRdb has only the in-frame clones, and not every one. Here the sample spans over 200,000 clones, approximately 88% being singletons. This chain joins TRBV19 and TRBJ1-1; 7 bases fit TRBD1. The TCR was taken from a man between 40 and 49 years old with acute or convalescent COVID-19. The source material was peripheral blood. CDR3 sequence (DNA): TGTGCCAGTAGGCGTCAGGGGGTAGGTGAAACTGAAGCTTTCTTT. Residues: CASRRQGVGETEAFF. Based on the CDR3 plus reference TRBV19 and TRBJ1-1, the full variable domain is DGGITQSPKYLFRKEGQNVTLSCEQNLNHDAMYWYRQDPGQGLRLIYYSQIVNDFQKGDIAEGYSVSREKKESFPLTVTSAQKNPTAFYLCASRRQGVGETEAFFGQGTRLTVV.